The rows below give T cell receptor beta chains drawn from one sample of a study of T cells after posttransplantation cyclophosphamide. Generated by immunoSEQ multiplex PCR, the TCRdb table keeps only in-frame clones and is missing some. The sample lists tens of thousands of clones; just over 85% were seen once. Sequencing used PBMCs. Receptor source: a young man with a blood cancer, CMV-positive, and with a related stem cell donor. CDR3s include the opening cysteine and the closing phenylalanine or tryptophan.

j_call: TRBJ1-1; v_call: TRBV7-9; cdr3_aa: CASRSQGTGDTEAFF
j_call: TRBJ2-7; v_call: TRBV7-2; cdr3_aa: CASSLAARSYEQYF
j_call: TRBJ1-1; v_call: TRBV10-3; cdr3_aa: CAISREQEIEAFF
j_call: TRBJ2-7; v_call: TRBV5-1; cdr3_aa: CASSLFGTGENEQYF
j_call: TRBJ2-2; v_call: TRBV5-4; cdr3_aa: CASSPEAGVSGELFF
j_call: TRBJ1-5; v_call: TRBV4-1; cdr3_aa: CASSQDEIRVEIGQPQHF
j_call: TRBJ2-1; v_call: TRBV11-2; cdr3_aa: CASSLISPSSLRRGEQFF
j_call: TRBJ1-1; v_call: TRBV30; cdr3_aa: CAWARGGAGTEAFF
j_call: TRBJ1-4; v_call: TRBV27; cdr3_aa: CASSLREGWKLFF
j_call: TRBJ1-5; v_call: TRBV2; cdr3_aa: CASSPRGTGIHQPQHF
j_call: TRBJ2-1; v_call: TRBV4-1; cdr3_aa: CASSQGQGGYNEQFF
j_call: TRBJ1-5; v_call: TRBV6-1; cdr3_aa: CASSEGRGRNQPQHF
j_call: TRBJ1-1; v_call: TRBV4-2; cdr3_aa: CASSQDTGYTEAFF
j_call: TRBJ2-2; v_call: TRBV7-3; cdr3_aa: CASSLTPPGSGRATGELFF
j_call: TRBJ2-7; v_call: TRBV28; cdr3_aa: CASATGGPTAYEQYF
j_call: TRBJ1-6; v_call: TRBV30; cdr3_aa: CAWKRDRENSPLHF
j_call: TRBJ1-2; v_call: TRBV18; cdr3_aa: CASSPPDRVGGGYTF
j_call: TRBJ2-3; v_call: TRBV29-1; cdr3_aa: CSVASGSVTDTQYF
j_call: TRBJ2-1; v_call: TRBV5-1; cdr3_aa: CASSLTSGSSYNEQFF
j_call: TRBJ2-2; v_call: TRBV19; cdr3_aa: CASSIGGRLTTGELFF
j_call: TRBJ2-7; v_call: TRBV27; cdr3_aa: CASSPGFLGQGSYEQYF
j_call: TRBJ1-1; v_call: TRBV7-7; cdr3_aa: CASSLGKNTEAFF
j_call: TRBJ2-1; v_call: TRBV11-2; cdr3_aa: CASSLERLGFEQFF
j_call: TRBJ2-7; v_call: TRBV7-9; cdr3_aa: CASSPRQGVGAYEQYF
j_call: TRBJ1-1; v_call: TRBV2; cdr3_aa: CASSEEDRGLSEAFF
j_call: TRBJ2-2; v_call: TRBV7-7; cdr3_aa: CASSVGTSIYTGELFF
j_call: TRBJ2-1; v_call: TRBV4-1; cdr3_aa: CASSQGWGTEYEQFF
j_call: TRBJ2-3; v_call: TRBV15; cdr3_aa: CATSPSASGRAKDTQYF
j_call: TRBJ2-7; v_call: TRBV5-4; cdr3_aa: CASSLEPGAVWHF
j_call: TRBJ2-7; v_call: TRBV27; cdr3_aa: CASRWGGGSPYEQYF
j_call: TRBJ1-2; v_call: TRBV30; cdr3_aa: CAWSVQGLTYGYTF
j_call: TRBJ2-2; v_call: TRBV9; cdr3_aa: CASSVGYRGSGELFF
j_call: TRBJ2-4; v_call: TRBV11-3; cdr3_aa: CASSPVANLAKNIQYF
j_call: TRBJ2-7; v_call: TRBV4-1; cdr3_aa: CASSQDLGLTYEQYF
j_call: TRBJ2-1; v_call: TRBV13; cdr3_aa: CASRGQGNYNEQFF
j_call: TRBJ2-7; v_call: TRBV6-6; cdr3_aa: CASSYGQRGSYEQYF
j_call: TRBJ2-7; v_call: TRBV7-9; cdr3_aa: CASSFDAGGVYEQYF
j_call: TRBJ2-5; v_call: TRBV12-5; cdr3_aa: CASGFEGAPVTQYF
j_call: TRBJ1-2; v_call: TRBV7-2; cdr3_aa: CASSSLSTGGRTDGYTF
j_call: TRBJ1-3; v_call: TRBV5-1; cdr3_aa: CASSQTTGSGNTIYF
j_call: TRBJ1-4; v_call: TRBV7-2; cdr3_aa: CASSFGQNNEKLFF
j_call: TRBJ2-7; v_call: TRBV27; cdr3_aa: CASSFGRGEQYF
j_call: TRBJ2-3; v_call: TRBV25-1; cdr3_aa: CASSAVSTDTQYF
j_call: .; v_call: TRBV13; cdr3_aa: CASSSPYGTGEYEQYF
j_call: TRBJ2-1; v_call: TRBV2; cdr3_aa: CASSEVMLAGGMGEQFF
j_call: TRBJ1-2; v_call: TRBV29-1; cdr3_aa: CSVGGPQGRGYTF
j_call: TRBJ2-1; v_call: TRBV7-9; cdr3_aa: CASSLAPLAGGQQFF
j_call: TRBJ2-7; v_call: TRBV4-1; cdr3_aa: CASRPAGAYEQYF
j_call: TRBJ2-7; v_call: TRBV5-1; cdr3_aa: CASSSTGNYEQYF
j_call: TRBJ1-3; v_call: TRBV6-6; cdr3_aa: CASRRGQGVSDTIYF
j_call: TRBJ2-1; v_call: TRBV11-3; cdr3_aa: CASSLGQRTYNEQFF
j_call: TRBJ2-7; v_call: TRBV6-1; cdr3_aa: CASSRDRGEQYF
j_call: TRBJ2-2; v_call: TRBV5-5; cdr3_aa: CASSFRSGGLRVNTGELFF
j_call: TRBJ1-1; v_call: TRBV19; cdr3_aa: CASSMRQGVGNTEAFF
j_call: TRBJ2-5; v_call: TRBV28; cdr3_aa: CASRPGQFQETQYF